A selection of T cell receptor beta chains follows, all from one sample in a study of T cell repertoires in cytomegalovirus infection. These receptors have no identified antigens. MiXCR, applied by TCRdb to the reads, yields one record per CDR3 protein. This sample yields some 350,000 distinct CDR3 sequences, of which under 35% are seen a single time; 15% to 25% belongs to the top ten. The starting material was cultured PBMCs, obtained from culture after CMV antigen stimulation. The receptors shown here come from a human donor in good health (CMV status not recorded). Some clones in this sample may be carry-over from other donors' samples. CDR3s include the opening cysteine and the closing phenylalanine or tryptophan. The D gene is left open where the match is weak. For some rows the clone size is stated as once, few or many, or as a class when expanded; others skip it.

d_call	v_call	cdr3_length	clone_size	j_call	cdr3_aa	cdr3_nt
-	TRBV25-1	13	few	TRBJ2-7	CASNEGSTYEQYF	TGTGCCAGCAATGAAGGCTCCACCTACGAGCAGTACTTC
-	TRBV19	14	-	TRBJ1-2	CASSVAGVNYGYTF	TGTGCCAGTAGTGTTGCAGGGGTGAACTATGGCTACACCTTC
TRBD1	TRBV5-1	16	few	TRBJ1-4	CASSLGQGATNEKLFF	TGCGCCAGCAGCTTGGGACAGGGGGCAACTAATGAAAAACTGTTTTTT
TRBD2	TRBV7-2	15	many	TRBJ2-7	CASSLAQRGYYEQYF	TGTGCCAGCAGCTTAGCCCAGCGGGGGTACTACGAGCAGTACTTC
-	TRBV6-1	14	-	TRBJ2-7	CASSSDPGTYEQYF	TGTGCCAGCAGTTCGGACCCGGGAACCTACGAGCAGTACTTC
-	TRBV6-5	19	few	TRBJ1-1	CASSYSVVWQEGRNTEAFF	TGTGCCAGCAGTTACTCGGTGGTCTGGCAGGAAGGCAGGAACACTGAAGCTTTCTTT
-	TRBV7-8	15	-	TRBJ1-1	CASSLWDGKSTEAFF	TGTGCCAGCAGCTTATGGGACGGAAAGTCCACTGAAGCTTTCTTT
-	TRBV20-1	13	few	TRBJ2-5	CSARVAGGETQYF	TGCAGTGCTAGAGTCGCCGGGGGAGAGACCCAGTACTTC
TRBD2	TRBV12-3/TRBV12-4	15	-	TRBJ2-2	CASSLSSGGSGELFF	TGTGCCAGCAGTTTGTCTAGCGGGGGGTCCGGGGAGCTGTTTTTT
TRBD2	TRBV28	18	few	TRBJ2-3	CASSPRPMTSSPPDTQYF	TGTGCCAGCAGTCCGAGGCCGATGACTAGCTCTCCCCCAGATACGCAGTATTTT
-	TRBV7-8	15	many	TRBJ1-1	CASSPSGISNTEAFF	TGTGCCAGCAGCCCCAGTGGGATATCAAACACTGAAGCTTTCTTT
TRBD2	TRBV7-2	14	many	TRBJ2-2	CASSLATSEGELFF	TGTGCCAGCAGCTTAGCTACTAGCGAGGGAGAGCTGTTTTTT
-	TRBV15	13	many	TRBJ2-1	CATSGGRSYEQFF	TGTGCCACCAGCGGGGGACGGTCCTACGAGCAGTTCTTC
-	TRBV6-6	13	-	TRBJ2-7	CASSYGESYEQYF	TGTGCCAGCAGTTACGGAGAAAGCTACGAGCAGTACTTC
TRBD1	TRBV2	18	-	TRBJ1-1	CASRQGTAGGAENTEAFF	TGTGCCAGCAGACAAGGTACGGCAGGGGGCGCGGAGAACACTGAAGCTTTCTTT
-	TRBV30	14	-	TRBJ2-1	CAWRIGSSYNEQFF	TGTGCCTGGAGAATCGGTAGCTCCTACAATGAGCAGTTCTTC
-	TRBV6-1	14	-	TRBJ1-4	CASNPTVFNEKLFF	TGTGCCAGCAATCCGACAGTCTTTAATGAAAAACTGTTTTTT
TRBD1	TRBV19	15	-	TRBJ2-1	CASSRPGQGDNEQFF	TGTGCCAGTAGTAGACCGGGACAGGGAGACAATGAGCAGTTCTTC
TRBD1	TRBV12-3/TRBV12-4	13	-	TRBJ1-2	CASRSQGARGYTF	TGTGCCAGCAGATCACAGGGGGCGAGGGGCTACACCTTC
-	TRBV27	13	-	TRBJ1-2	CASSYGQNYGYTF	TGTGCCAGCAGTTATGGCCAAAACTATGGCTACACCTTC
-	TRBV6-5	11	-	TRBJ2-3	CASSYSGTQYF	TGTGCCAGCAGTTACTCGGGTACGCAGTATTTT
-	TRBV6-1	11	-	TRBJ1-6	CASSEYSPLHF	TGTGCCAGCAGTGAATATTCACCCCTCCACTTT
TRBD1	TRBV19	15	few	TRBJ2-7	CATTSGQGGFYEQYF	TGTGCCACGACTAGTGGACAGGGAGGCTTCTACGAGCAGTACTTC
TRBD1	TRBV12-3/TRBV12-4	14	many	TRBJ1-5	CASSRTGRDQPQHF	TGTGCCAGCAGTAGGACAGGGAGGGATCAGCCCCAGCATTTT
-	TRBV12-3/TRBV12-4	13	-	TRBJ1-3	CASSSGLGNTIYF	TGTGCCAGCAGTTCAGGTTTGGGAAACACCATATATTTT
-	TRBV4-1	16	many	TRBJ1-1	CASSQNPSAMNTEAFF	TGCGCCAGCAGCCAAAATCCTTCGGCCATGAACACTGAAGCTTTCTTT
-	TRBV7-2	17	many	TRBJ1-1	CASSLAGHGVSGTEAFF	TGTGCCAGCAGCTTAGCAGGACACGGGGTATCGGGCACTGAAGCTTTCTTT
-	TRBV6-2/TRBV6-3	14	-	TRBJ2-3	CASSYPVAVDTQYF	TGTGCCAGCAGTTACCCCGTGGCAGTCGATACGCAGTATTTT
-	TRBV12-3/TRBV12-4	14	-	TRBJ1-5	CASSLDQGFQPQHF	TGTGCCAGCAGTTTAGACCAGGGGTTTCAGCCCCAGCATTTT
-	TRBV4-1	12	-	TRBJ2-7	CASSQEGYEQYF	TGCGCCAGCAGCCAAGAAGGGTACGAGCAGTACTTC
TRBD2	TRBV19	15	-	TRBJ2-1	CASSLAGGFSNEQFF	TGTGCCAGTAGCTTAGCGGGAGGGTTTAGCAATGAGCAGTTCTTC
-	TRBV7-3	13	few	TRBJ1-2	CASSLTPGDGYTF	TGTGCCAGCAGCTTAACCCCGGGGGATGGCTACACCTTC
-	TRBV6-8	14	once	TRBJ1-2	CASNTITVSYGYTF	TGTGCCAGCAATACCATTACAGTGAGTTATGGCTACACCTTC
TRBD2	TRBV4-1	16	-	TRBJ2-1	CASSQLPGLASNEQFF	TGCGCCAGCAGCCAATTACCGGGACTAGCGTCTAATGAGCAGTTCTTC
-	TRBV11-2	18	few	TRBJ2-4	CASSLASNLGVTKNIQYF	TGTGCCAGCAGCTTAGCCTCGAATTTGGGGGTAACCAAAAACATTCAGTACTTC
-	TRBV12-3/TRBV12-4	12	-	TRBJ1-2	CASSLQVLTATF	TGTGCCAGCAGTCTTCAGGTCCTCACTGCCACCTTC
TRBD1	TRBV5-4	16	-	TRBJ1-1	CASSARDRGGKTEAFF	TGTGCCAGCAGCGCCCGGGACAGGGGGGGGAAAACTGAAGCTTTCTTT
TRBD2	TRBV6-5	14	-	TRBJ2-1	CASRLSGILGEQFF	TGTGCCAGCAGATTAAGCGGGATCTTGGGTGAGCAGTTCTTC
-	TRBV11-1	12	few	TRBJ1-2	CASSPDEDGYTF	TGTGCCAGCAGCCCCGACGAGGACGGCTACACCTTC
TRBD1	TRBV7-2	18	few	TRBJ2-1	CASSSRGGGTGVDNEQFF	TGTGCCAGCAGCTCCCGCGGGGGAGGGACAGGGGTTGATAATGAGCAGTTCTTC
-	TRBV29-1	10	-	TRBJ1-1	CSVPGQGAFF	TGCAGCGTTCCCGGGCAGGGAGCTTTCTTT
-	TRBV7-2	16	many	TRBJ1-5	CASSSQGGLSNQPQHF	TGTGCCAGCAGCTCACAGGGAGGGCTTAGCAATCAGCCCCAGCATTTT
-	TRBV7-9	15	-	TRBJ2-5	CASSPGHSQAWAQYF	TGTGCCAGCAGCCCCGGACACAGTCAGGCGTGGGCCCAGTACTTC
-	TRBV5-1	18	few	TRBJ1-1	CASSFTVRDLVSNTEAFF	TGCGCCAGCAGCTTCACCGTCCGGGACTTAGTATCGAACACTGAAGCTTTCTTT
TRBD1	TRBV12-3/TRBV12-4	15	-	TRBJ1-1	CASSLGDRDNTEAFF	TGTGCCAGCAGTTTAGGGGACAGGGATAACACTGAAGCTTTCTTT
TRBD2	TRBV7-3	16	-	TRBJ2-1	CASSSSGTSGTMVQFF	TGTGCCAGCAGCTCTTCCGGGACTAGCGGGACGATGGTGCAGTTCTTC
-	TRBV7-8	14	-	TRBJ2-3	CASSQTPGVDTQYF	TGTGCCAGCAGCCAGACACCAGGGGTAGATACGCAGTATTTT
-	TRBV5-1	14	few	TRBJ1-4	CASSLVGSAEKLFF	TGCGCCAGCAGCTTGGTAGGATCGGCGGAAAAACTGTTTTTT
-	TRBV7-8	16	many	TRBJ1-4	CASSLITGAANEKLFF	TGTGCCAGCAGCTTAATCACTGGGGCAGCGAATGAAAAACTGTTTTTT
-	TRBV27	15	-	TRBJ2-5	CASSSWQGRGETQYF	TGTGCCAGCAGTTCTTGGCAGGGGAGGGGAGAGACCCAGTACTTC
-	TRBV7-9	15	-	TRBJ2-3	CASSDSGAPTDTQYF	TGTGCCAGCAGCGACTCAGGAGCCCCTACAGATACGCAGTATTTT
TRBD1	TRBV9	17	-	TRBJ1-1	CASSADLTGAGGTEAFF	TGTGCCAGCAGCGCGGACCTAACAGGGGCCGGAGGAACTGAAGCTTTCTTT
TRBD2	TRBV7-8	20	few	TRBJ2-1	CASSSSPGTSGGVKSNEQFF	TGTGCCAGCAGCTCCTCGCCCGGGACTAGCGGGGGGGTAAAGTCCAATGAGCAGTTCTTC
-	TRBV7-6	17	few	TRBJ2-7	CASSLGIHLGGSYEQYF	TGTGCCAGCAGCTTAGGCATACATCTTGGGGGATCCTACGAGCAGTACTTC
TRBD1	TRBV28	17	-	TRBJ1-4	CASSLLTGQGAGEKLFF	TGTGCCAGCAGTTTATTGACGGGACAGGGGGCAGGAGAAAAACTGTTTTTT